One sample yielded the 3 T cell receptor beta chains listed below, sequenced in a study of CD8 T cells in ankylosing spondylitis. Study-level results: Characteristic, it appeared, of ankylosing spondylitis blood was a TCR beta motif of several highly homologous variants.

TCRdb re-derived calls from the 5' RACE reads in MiXCR, one entry per CDR3 protein. The sample comprises under 550,000 distinct CDR3 sequences, roughly a quarter of which are singletons, and roughly 1% rests with the top ten. These receptors have no identified antigens. The sample consisted of blood, either unsorted or a sorted T cell fraction (not recorded which). These receptors all stem from a male donor with ankylosing spondylitis.

This clonotype was picked up a small number of times. The genes are TRBV6-1 and TRBJ1-5; D possibly corresponds to TRBD1 (5 bases). This CDR3 comprises 15 residues. The V and J ends lost 1 base and 10 bases respectively, with 17 bases between them. In germline, CDR1 is MNHNS, CDR2 SASEGT. The CDR3 DNA is TGTGCCAGCAGTGAAGTCTTGTGGGGCATGAGACCCCAGCATTTT. Residues: CASSEVLWGMRPQHF.

V usage is TRBV10-2 and J usage is TRBJ2-7; 8 bases fit TRBD1. After removal of 3 bases from V and 6 bases from J, the junction contained 7 bases not matched to a gene. The CDR3 sequence is 14 residues long. Per germline, CDR1 WSHSY and CDR2 SAAADI. The CDR3 spells CASSDPGQVIEQYV. CDR3 nucleotide sequence: TGCGCCAGCAGTGACCCGGGACAGGTTATCGAGCAGTACGTC.

This chain connects TRBV29-1 to TRBJ1-3; TRBD1 agrees at 7 bases. Looked up from germline, CDR1 is SQVTM and CDR2 is ANQGSEA. The CDR3 runs 15 residues. J was trimmed by 0 bases and V by 5 bases; bases with no gene match: 7. The CDR3 DNA is TGCAGCGTTTGGGACAGACTAGACTCTGGAAACACCATATATTTT. It is translated as CSVWDRLDSGNTIYF.